Here is one TCR beta chain with its context. It lacks a known antigen. Base-call qualities are not available, and no considerably larger clone is one nucleotide away. The sample belongs to a study of blood T cell repertoires in COVID-19 (TCRdb year 2020). With respect to the entire study: Collaborator samples came from the United States, Italy and Spain and covered acute and convalescent phases of COVID-19. The prospective study material was composed of cDNA or gDNA derived from T cells, B-cell-depleted T cells, or PBMCs. The dataset comprised deeply sampled blood TCRbeta repertoires from subjects exposed to, actively infected with, or recovered from COVID-19. The repertoires were released in a freely available public database intended as a resource for research on the immune response to SARS-CoV-2. Samples came from the ongoing ImmuneRACE study (first 160 participants) plus 1,254 subjects from 6 global collaborators. Nearly every sample came with metadata listing a de-identified subject ID, COVID-19 status, age in years and sex. HLA class I and class II types, where available, came from metadata supplied by the sample provider rather than from assay-based typing.

Collaborating institutions collected whole blood in K2EDTA tubes following their own protocols. For TCRbeta analysis, collaborators shipped samples as frozen whole blood, isolated PBMCs, or DNA extracted from either of those sample types. General findings and caveats noted by the study authors: The quantity of clinical and demographic metadata differed by source and by participant and was supplied without curation.

TCRbeta CDR3 regions were amplified from genomic DNA by means of the immunoSEQ Assay, a bias-controlled multiplex PCR. As for how the authors treated the data: The number of nucleated cells in each sample was estimated by amplification of reference gene primers within the assay. To quantify the absolute abundance of each unique TCRbeta CDR3 rearrangement, sequence reads were collapsed and filtered. For each sample, productive Simpson clonality was calculated as the square root of Simpson's diversity index across productive rearrangements. The table comes from immuneACCESS by way of TCRdb, which keeps in-frame sequences with V and J called. Part of the clones is missing from these tables; in studies checked, under half for an unresolved V gene and the rest for unknown reasons. That table gives V, J and clone size, and the DNA gave D and trimming. The sample profile shows tens of thousands of clones; around 90% of them were found once. The top ten clones comprise about 12% of the sample.

The receptor was isolated from a human donor in a cohort sampled during active COVID-19. The donor label of this sample is uncertain. The sample taken for sequencing was peripheral blood.

The sequenced DNA: TGTGCCAGCAGCTCAACAGGGAACGTGCAAGAGACCCAGTACTTC. Its protein reads: CASSSTGNVQETQYF. Recombination joined TRBV28 with TRBJ2-5; matching of 6 bases hints at TRBD1 as the D gene. For CDR1 and CDR2, the germline V gene lists MDHEN and SYDVKM. Trimming removed 6 bases from V and 2 bases from J, leaving 16 bases between the germline ends. From cysteine to phenylalanine, the CDR3 is 15 amino acids long. The CDR3 DNA has 45 bases and is translated from base 1.